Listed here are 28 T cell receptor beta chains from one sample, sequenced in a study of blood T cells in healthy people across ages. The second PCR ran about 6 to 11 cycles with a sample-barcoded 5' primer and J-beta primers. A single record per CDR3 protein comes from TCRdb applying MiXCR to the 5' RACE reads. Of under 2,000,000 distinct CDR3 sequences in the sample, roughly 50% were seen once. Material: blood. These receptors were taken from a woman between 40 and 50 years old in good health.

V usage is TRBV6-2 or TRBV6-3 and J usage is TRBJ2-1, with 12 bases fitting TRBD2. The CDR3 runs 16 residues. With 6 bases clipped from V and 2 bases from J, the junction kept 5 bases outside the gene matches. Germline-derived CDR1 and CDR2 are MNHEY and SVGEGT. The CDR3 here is CASSLAGGPPYNEQFF. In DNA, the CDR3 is TGTGCCAGCAGCCTAGCGGGGGGGCCACCCTACAATGAGCAGTTCTTC.

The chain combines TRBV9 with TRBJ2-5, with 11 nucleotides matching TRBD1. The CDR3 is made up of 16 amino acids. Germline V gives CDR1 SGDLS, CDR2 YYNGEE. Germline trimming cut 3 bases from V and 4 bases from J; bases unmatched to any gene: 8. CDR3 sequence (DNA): TGTGCCAGCAGCGCCGGGACAGGGGGTTTCTCAGAGACCCAGTACTTC. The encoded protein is CASSAGTGGFSETQYF.

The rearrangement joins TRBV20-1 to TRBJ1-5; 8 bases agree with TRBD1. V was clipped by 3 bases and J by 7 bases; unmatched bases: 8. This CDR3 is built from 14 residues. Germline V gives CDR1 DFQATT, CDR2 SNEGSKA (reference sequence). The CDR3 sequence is CSASTGQGEQPQHF. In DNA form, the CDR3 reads TGCAGTGCTAGCACCGGACAGGGAGAACAGCCCCAGCATTTT.

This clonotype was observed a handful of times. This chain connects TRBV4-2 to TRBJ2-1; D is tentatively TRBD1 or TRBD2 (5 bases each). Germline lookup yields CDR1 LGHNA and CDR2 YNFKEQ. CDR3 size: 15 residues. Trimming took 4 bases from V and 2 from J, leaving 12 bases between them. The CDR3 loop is CASSPPGTTYNEQFF. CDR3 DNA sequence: TGTGCCAGCAGCCCGCCTGGGACGACCTACAATGAGCAGTTCTTC.

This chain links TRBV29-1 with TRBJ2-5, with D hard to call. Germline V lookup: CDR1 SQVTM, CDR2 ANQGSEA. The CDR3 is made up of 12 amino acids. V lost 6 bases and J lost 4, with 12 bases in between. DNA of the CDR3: TGCAGCGTCGTCGCCCTTGGAGAGACCCAGTACTTC. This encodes CSVVALGETQYF.

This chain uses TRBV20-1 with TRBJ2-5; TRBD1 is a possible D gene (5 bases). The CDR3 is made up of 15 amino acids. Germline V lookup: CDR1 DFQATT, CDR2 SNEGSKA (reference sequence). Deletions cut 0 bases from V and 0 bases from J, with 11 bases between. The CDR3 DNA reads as TGCAGTGCTAGAGAGAGACAGACTCACCAAGAGACCCAGTACTTC. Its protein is CSARERQTHQETQYF.

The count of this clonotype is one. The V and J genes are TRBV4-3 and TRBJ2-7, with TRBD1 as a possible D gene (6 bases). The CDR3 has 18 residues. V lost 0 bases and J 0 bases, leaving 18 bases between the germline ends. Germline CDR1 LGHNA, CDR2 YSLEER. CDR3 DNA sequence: TGCGCCAGCAGCCAAGAGGTTCTCGGCCAGGGGCTCTCCTACGAGCAGTACTTC. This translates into CASSQEVLGQGLSYEQYF.

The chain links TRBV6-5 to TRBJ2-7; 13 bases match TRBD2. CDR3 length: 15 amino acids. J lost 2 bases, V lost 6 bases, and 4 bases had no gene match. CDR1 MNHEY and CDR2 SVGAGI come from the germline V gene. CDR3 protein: CASREGLAGAYEQYF. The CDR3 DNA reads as TGTGCCAGCAGGGAAGGACTAGCGGGGGCCTACGAGCAGTACTTC.

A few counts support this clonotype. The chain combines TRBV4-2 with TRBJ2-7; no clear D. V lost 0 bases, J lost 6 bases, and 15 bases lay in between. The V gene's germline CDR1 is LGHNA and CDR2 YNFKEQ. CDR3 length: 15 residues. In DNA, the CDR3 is TGTGCCAGCAGCCAAGAGCCACACTCGGCTGGCGAGCAGTACTTC. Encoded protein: CASSQEPHSAGEQYF.

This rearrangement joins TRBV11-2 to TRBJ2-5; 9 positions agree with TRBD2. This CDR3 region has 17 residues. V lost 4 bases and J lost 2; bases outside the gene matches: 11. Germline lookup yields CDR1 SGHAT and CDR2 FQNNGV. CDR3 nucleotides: TGTGCCAGCAGCTCCGCTCCGGGCGGGGGGGGACAAGAGACCCAGTACTTC. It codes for CASSSAPGGGGQETQYF.

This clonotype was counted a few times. The CDR3 loop reads CASSSGTGPVYGYTF. The CDR3 DNA reads TGTGCCAGCAGCTCTGGGACAGGGCCCGTCTATGGCTACACCTTC. The rearrangement links TRBV7-2 to TRBJ1-2, with 9 bases identical to TRBD1. Germline trimming cut 4 bases from V and 4 bases from J; bases unmatched to any gene: 7. The germline V gene has CDR1 SGHTA and CDR2 FQGNSA. The CDR3 covers 15 residues.

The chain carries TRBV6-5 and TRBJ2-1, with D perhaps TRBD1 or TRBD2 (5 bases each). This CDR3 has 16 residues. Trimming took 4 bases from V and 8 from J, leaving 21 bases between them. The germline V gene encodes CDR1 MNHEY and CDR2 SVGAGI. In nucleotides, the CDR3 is TGTGCCAGCAGTTCCTTGCAGGGAGCCCCAATATATGAGCAGTTCTTC. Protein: CASSSLQGAPIYEQFF.

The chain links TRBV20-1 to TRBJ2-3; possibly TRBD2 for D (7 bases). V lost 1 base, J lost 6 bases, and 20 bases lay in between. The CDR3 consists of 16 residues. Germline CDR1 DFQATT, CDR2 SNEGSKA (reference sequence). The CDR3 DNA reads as TGCAGTGCTAGAGTTACACTAGCGACCCAGGGGGATACGCAGTATTTT. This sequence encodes CSARVTLATQGDTQYF.

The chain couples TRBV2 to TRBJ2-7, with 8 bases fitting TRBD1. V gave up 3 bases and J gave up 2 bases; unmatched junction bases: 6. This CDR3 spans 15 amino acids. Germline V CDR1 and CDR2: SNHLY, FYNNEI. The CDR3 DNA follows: TGTGCCAGCAGTGAGACAGGGGCCACCACCTACGAGCAGTACTTC. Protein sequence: CASSETGATTYEQYF. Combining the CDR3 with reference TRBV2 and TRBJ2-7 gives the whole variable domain EPEVTQTPSHQVTQMGQEVILRCVPISNHLYFYWYRQILGQKVEFLVSFYNNEISEKSEIFDDQFSVERPDGSNFTLKIRSTKLEDSAMYFCASSETGATTYEQYFGPGTRLTVT.

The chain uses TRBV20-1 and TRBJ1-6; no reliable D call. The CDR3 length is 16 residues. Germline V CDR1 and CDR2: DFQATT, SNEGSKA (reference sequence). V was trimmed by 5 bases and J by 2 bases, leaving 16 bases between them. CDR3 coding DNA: TGCAGTGCTCATCCAGGAGGAACCCCCTATAATTCACCCCTCCACTTT. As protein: CSAHPGGTPYNSPLHF.

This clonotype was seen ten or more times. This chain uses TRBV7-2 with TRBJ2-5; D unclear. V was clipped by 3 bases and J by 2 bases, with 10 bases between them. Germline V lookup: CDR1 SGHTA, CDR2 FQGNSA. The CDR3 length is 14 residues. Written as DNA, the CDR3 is TGTGCCAGCAGCTTTAGGACGGCTCAAGAGACCCAGTACTTC. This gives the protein CASSFRTAQETQYF.

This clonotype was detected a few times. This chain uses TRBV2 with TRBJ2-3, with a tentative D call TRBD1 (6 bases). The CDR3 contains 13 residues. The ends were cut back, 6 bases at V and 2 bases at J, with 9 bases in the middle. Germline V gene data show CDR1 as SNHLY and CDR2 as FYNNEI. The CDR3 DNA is TGTGCCAGCAGGAGGGGGTTCACAGATACGCAGTATTTT. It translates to CASRRGFTDTQYF.

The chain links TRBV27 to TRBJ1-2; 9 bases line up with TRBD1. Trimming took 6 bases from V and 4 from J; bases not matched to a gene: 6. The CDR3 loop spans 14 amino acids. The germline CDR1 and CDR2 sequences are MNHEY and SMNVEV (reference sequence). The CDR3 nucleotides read TGTGCCAGCAGAACTCCGGGACAGGGCTATGGCTACACCTTC. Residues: CASRTPGQGYGYTF.

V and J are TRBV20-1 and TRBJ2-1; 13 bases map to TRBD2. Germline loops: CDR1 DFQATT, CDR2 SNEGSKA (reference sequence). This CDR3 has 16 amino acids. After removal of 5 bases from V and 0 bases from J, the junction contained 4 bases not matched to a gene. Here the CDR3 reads CSAPGTSGISYNEQFF. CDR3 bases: TGCAGTGCTCCAGGGACTAGCGGGATCTCCTACAATGAGCAGTTCTTC.

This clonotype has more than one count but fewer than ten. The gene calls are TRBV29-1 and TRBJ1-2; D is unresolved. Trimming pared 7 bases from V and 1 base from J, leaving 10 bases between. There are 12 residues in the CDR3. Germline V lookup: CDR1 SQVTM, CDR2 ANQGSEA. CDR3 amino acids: CSARRINYGYTF. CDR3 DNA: TGCAGCGCCCGCAGGATTAACTATGGCTACACCTTC. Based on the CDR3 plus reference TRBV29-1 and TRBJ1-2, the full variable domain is SAVISQKPSRDICQRGTSLTIQCQVDSQVTMMFWYRQQPGQSLTLIATANQGSEATYESGFVIDKFPISRPNLTFSTLTVSNMSPEDSSIYLCSARRINYGYTFGSGTRLTVV.

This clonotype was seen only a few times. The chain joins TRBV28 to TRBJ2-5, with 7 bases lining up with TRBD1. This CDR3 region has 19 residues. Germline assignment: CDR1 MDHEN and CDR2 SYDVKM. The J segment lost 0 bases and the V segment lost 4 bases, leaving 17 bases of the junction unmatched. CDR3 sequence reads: CASSSYFASGQRYQETQYF. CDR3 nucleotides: TGTGCCAGCAGTTCGTATTTTGCGTCGGGACAGAGGTACCAAGAGACCCAGTACTTC.

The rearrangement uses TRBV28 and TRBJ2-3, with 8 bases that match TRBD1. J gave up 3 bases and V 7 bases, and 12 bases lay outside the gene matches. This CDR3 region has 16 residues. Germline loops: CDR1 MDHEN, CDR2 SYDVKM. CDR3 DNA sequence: TGTGCCAGCACCGGACGACAGGGGAAAGGGACAGATACGCAGTATTTT. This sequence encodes CASTGRQGKGTDTQYF.

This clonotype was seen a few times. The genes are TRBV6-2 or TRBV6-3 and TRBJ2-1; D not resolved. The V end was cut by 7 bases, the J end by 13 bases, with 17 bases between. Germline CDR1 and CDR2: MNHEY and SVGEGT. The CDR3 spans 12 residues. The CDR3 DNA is TGTGCCAGCAAGGGAATGCAAGAGACCCAGTTCTTC. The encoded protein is CASKGMQETQFF.

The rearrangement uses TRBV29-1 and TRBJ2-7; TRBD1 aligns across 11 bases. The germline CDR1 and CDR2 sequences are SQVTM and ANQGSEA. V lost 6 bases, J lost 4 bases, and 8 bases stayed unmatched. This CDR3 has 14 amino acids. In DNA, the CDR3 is TGCAGCGTGGAACCGGGACAGGGGGTTTACGAGCAGTACTTC. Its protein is CSVEPGQGVYEQYF.

Written as DNA, the CDR3 is TGTGCCAGCAGCCTGGGACTAGCGAGAGTAACAGATACGCAGTATTTT. Protein: CASSLGLARVTDTQYF. The V gene is TRBV12-3 or TRBV12-4, the J gene TRBJ2-3; 10 bases line up with TRBD2. J gave up 3 bases and V 6 bases, and 9 bases lay outside the gene matches. CDR3 length equals 16 residues.

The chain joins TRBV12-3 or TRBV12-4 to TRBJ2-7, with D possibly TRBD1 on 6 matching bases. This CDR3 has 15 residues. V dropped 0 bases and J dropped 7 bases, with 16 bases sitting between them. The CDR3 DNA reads TGTGCCAGCAGTTTAGCAAACAGGGCAGACAATGAGCAGTACTTC. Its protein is CASSLANRADNEQYF.

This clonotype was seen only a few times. The chain's CDR3 is CASSVTSGVSYEQYF. In DNA form, the CDR3 reads TGTGCCAGCTCCGTGACTAGCGGGGTCTCCTACGAGCAGTACTTC. The chain links TRBV18 to TRBJ2-7; 11 bases map to TRBD2. Germline V gene lookup returns CDR1 KGHSH and CDR2 LQKENI. With 6 bases clipped from V and 0 bases from J, the junction kept 4 bases outside the gene matches. The CDR3 extends over 15 amino acids.

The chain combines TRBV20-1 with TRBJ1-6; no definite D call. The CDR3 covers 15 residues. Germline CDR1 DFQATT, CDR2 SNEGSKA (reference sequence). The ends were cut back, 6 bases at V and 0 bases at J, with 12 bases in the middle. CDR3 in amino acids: CSAERSSSYNSPLHF. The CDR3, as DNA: TGCAGTGCCGAACGCAGTAGCTCCTATAATTCACCCCTCCACTTT.